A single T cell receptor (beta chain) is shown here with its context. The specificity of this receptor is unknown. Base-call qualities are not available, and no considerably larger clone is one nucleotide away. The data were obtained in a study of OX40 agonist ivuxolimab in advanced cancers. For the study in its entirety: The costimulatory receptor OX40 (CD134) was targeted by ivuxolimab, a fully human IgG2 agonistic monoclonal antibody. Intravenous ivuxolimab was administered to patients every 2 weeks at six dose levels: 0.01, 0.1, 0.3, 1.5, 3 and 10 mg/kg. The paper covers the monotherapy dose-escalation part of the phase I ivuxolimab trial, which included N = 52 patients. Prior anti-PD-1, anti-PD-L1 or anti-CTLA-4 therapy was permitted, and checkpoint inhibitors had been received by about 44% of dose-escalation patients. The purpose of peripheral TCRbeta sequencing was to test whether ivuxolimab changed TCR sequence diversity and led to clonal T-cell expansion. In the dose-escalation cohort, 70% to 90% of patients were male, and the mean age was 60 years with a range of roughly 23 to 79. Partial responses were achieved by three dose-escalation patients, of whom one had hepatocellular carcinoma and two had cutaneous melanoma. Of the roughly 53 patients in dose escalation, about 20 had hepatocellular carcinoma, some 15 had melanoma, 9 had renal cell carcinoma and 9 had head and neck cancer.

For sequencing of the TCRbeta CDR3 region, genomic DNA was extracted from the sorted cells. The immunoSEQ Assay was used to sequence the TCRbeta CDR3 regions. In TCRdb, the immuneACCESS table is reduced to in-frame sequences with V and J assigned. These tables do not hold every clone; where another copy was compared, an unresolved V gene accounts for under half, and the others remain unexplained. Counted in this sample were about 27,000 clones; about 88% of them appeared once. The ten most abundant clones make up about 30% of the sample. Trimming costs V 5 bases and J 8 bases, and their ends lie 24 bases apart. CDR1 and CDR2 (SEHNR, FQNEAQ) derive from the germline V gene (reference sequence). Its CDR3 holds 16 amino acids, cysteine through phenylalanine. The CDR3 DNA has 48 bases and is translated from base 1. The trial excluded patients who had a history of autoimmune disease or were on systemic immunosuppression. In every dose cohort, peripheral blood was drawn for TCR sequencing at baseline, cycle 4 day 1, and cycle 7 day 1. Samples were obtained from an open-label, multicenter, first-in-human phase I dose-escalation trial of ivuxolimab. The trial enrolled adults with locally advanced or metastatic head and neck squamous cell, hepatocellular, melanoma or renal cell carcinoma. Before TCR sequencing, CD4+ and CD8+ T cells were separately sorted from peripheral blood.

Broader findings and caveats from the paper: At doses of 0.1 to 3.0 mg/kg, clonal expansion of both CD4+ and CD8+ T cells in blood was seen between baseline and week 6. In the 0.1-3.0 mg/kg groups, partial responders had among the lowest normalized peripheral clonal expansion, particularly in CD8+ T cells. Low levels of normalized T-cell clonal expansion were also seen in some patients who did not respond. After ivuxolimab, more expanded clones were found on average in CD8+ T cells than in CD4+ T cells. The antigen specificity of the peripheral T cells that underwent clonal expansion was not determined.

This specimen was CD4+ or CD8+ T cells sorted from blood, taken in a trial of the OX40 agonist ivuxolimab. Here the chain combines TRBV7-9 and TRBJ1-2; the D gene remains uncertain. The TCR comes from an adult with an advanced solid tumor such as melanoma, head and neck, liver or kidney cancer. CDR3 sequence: CASSPSRVVSLGGYTF. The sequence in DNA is TGTGCCAGCAGCCCTAGTCGAGTGGTCAGTCTGGGGGGCTACACCTTC. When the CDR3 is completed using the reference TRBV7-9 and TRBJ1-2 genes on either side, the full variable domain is DTGVSQNPRHKITKRGQNVTFRCDPISEHNRLYWYRQTLGQGPEFLTYFQNEAQLEKSRLLSDRFSAERPKGSFSTLEIQRTEQGDSAMYLCASSPSRVVSLGGYTFGSGTRLTVV.